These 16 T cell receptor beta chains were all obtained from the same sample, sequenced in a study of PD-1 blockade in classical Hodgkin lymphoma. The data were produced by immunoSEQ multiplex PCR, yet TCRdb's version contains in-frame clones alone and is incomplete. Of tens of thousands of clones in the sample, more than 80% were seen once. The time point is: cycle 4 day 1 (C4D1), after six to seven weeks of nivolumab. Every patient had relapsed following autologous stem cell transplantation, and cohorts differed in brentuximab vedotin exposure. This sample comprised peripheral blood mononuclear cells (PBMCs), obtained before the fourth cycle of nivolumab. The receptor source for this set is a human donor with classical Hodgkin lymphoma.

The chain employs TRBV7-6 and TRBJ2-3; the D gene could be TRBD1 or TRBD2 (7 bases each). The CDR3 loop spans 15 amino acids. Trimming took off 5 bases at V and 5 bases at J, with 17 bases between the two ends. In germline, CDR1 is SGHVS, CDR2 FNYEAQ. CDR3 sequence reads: CASSQRDSPLDTQYF. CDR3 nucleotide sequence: TGTGCCAGCAGCCAGCGGGACAGCCCACTAGATACGCAGTATTTT. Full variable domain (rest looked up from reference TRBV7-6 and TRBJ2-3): GAGVSQSPRYKVTKRGQDVALRCDPISGHVSLYWYRQALGQGPEFLTYFNYEAQQDKSGLPNDRFSAERPEGSISTLTIQRTEQRDSAMYRCASSQRDSPLDTQYFGPGTRLTVL.

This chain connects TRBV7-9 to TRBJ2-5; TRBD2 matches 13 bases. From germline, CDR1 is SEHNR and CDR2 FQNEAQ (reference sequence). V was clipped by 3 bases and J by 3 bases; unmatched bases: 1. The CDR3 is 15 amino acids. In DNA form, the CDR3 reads TGTGCCAGCAGCTTCGGACTAGCGGGAGAAGAGACCCAGTACTTC. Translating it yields CASSFGLAGEETQYF.

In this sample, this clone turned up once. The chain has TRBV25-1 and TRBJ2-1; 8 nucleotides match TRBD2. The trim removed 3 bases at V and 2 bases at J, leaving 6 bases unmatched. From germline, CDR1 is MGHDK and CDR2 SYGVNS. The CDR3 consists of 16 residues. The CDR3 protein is CASSDRLAIAYNEQFF. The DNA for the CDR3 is TGTGCCAGCAGTGACCGACTAGCGATAGCCTACAATGAGCAGTTCTTC.

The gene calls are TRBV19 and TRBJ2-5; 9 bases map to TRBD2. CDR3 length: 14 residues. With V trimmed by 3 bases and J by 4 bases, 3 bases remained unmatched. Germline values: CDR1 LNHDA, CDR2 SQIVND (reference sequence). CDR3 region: CASSIGGRGETQYF. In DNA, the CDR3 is TGTGCCAGTAGTATCGGCGGGAGGGGAGAGACCCAGTACTTC.

The CDR3 coding sequence is TGTGCCAGCAGGTGGACAGGGGACGGCTACACCTTC. Its protein product is CASRWTGDGYTF. The chain combines TRBV5-5 with TRBJ1-2; TRBD1 matches at 9 bases. CDR3 size: 12 residues. From germline, CDR1 is SGHKS and CDR2 YYEKEE (reference sequence). Trimming took 5 bases from V and 8 from J; bases not matched to a gene: 4. Using reference TRBV5-5 and TRBJ1-2 for the parts outside the CDR3, the full variable domain is DAGVTQSPTHLIKTRGQQVTLRCSPISGHKSVSWYQQVLGQGPQFIFQYYEKEERGRGNFPDRFSARQFPNYSSELNVNALLLGDSALYLCASRWTGDGYTFGSGTRLTVV.

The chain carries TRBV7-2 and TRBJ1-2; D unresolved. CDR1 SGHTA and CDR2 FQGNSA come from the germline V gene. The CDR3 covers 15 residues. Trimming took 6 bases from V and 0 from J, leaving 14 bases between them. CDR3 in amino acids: CASRSYPVSNYGYTF. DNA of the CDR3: TGTGCCAGCAGGTCCTATCCGGTGTCTAACTATGGCTACACCTTC.

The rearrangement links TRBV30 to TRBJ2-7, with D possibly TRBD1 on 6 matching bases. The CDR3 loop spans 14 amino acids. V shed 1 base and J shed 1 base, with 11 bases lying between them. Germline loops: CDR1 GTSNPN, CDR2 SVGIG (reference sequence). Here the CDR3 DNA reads TGTGCCTGGAGTGGACAGGTGAGATCCTACGAGCAGTACTTC. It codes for CAWSGQVRSYEQYF.

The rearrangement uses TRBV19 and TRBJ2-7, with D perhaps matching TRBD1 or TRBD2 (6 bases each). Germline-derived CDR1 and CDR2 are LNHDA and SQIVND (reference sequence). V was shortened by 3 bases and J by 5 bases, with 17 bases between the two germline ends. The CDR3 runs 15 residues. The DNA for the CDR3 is TGTGCCAGTAGTATGACGTGGGGGGCCCCCAACGAGCAGTACTTC. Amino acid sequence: CASSMTWGAPNEQYF.

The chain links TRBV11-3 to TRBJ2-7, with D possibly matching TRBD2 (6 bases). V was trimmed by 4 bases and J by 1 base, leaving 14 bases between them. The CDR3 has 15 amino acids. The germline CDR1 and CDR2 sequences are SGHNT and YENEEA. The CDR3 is CASSSPGGTSYEQYF. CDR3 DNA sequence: TGTGCCAGCAGCTCCCCTGGGGGGACTTCCTACGAGCAGTACTTC.

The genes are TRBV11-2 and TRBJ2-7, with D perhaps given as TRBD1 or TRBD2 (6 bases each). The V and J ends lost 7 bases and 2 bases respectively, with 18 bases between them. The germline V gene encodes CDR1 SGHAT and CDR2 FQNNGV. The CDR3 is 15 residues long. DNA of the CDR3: TGTGCCAGCACCCTCCGAGGGGGGCCTACCTACGAGCAGTACTTC. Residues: CASTLRGGPTYEQYF.

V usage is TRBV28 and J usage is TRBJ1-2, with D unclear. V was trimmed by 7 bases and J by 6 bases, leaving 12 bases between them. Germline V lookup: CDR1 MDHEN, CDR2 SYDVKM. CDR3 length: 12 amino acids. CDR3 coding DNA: TGTGCCAGCACCCCCCCCGGGCATGGCTACACCTTC. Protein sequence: CASTPPGHGYTF.

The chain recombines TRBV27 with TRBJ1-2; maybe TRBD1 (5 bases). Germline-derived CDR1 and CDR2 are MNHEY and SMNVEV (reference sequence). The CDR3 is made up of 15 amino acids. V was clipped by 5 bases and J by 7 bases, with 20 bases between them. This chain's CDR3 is CASSPLLRGLVGYTF. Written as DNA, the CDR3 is TGTGCCAGCAGTCCATTGTTGAGGGGCTTGGTTGGCTACACCTTC.

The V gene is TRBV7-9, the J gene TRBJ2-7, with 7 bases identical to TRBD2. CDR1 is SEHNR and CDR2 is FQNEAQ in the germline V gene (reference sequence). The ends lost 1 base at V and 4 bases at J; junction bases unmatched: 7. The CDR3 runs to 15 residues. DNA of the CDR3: TGTGCCAGCAGCTTAGTTAGCGGGTCACCTTACGAGCAGTACTTC. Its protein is CASSLVSGSPYEQYF.

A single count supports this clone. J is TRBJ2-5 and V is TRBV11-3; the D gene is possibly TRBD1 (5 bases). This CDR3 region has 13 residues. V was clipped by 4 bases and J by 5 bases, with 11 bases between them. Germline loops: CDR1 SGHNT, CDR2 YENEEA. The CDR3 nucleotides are TGTGCCAGCAGCTCGTCCAGGGTCGAGACCCAGTACTTC. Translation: CASSSSRVETQYF.

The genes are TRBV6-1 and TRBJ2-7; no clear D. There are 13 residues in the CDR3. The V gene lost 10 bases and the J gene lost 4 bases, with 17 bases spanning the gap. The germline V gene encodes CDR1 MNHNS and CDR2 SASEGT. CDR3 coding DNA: TGTGCCACCAGGAAGGACGGACCATACGAGCAGTACTTC. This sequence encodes CATRKDGPYEQYF.

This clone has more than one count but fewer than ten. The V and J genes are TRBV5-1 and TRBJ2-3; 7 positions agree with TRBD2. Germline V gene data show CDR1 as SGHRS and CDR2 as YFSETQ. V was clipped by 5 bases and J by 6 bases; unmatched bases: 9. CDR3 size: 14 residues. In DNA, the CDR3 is TGCGCCAGCAGGGTGGAGGGAGGGCCCGATACGCAGTATTTT. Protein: CASRVEGGPDTQYF.